This TCR beta chain was recorded in a study of blood T cells in healthy people across ages (dated by TCRdb to about 2015). Concerning the study at large: In model experiments, roughly one uniquely barcoded TCR beta cDNA molecule per two T cells was captured by template switching. Using deep sequencing normalized with unique cDNA molecular identifiers, the study measured how TCR beta repertoire diversity changes with age. Donors were grouped into four age groups: young (average 16 years), middle-aged (roughly 40), aged (around 60) and long-lived (just over 80). To avoid experimental bias, donors of different ages were spread randomly across the sequencing lanes. Using the same blood draw, the study looked at two additional independent replicas of 1 million unique cDNA reads for two donors, one aged 18 to 30 and the other aged 80 or older.

The donors were some 39 Caucasian individuals from Russia, aged 6 to 90 years, who were systemically healthy. Around 10 milliliters of peripheral blood were drawn from each donor into EDTA-treated Vacutainer tubes. PBMCs were isolated by Ficoll-Paque density-gradient centrifugation, with at least 7 million obtained per sample. Total RNA was extracted from PBMCs with Trizol reagent, with at least 5 micrograms obtained per sample. For every donor, an aliquot of PBMCs went through flow cytometry to measure the percentages of naive CD45RAhigh/CD27high T cells. A word on this clonotype: Its recognized antigen is unknown. No much larger clone is present one base from it, and per-base qualities are unavailable.

Summary of the overall study and its limitations: Bulk unsorted PBMC profiling prevented conclusive comparison of naive and antigen-experienced compartments. There was a strong correlation between observed TCR beta diversity and the percentage of naive T cells measured by flow cytometry. Compared with the aged group, more naive CD4+ T cells, fewer expanded clones and increased TCR diversity were shown by the long-lived group, suggesting age selection. Observed TCR beta diversity per million T cells fell roughly linearly with age, and a significant reduction was already apparent by age around 36. Because donor CMV infection status was unknown, age-related changes in expanded clonotypes were potentially confounded. Estimates of total diversity based on one million sequenced T cells were considered lower bounds and underestimates.

Library generation was performed with 5' RACE. A second roughly 7 to 11 cycle PCR used a sample-barcoded 5' primer and a J-beta primer mix. A template-switch 5' adaptor carrying 12 random nucleotides introduced a unique molecular identifier onto each TCR beta cDNA molecule. At least 3 million CDR3-containing paired-end reads were obtained from each sample. All of the RNA was converted into first-strand cDNA using the Mint cDNA synthesis kit, with a TRBC-specific oligonucleotide serving as the primer. After uracil-DNA glycosylase treatment, a first 18-cycle PCR used universal primers M1SS and BC2_uni_R on all cDNA. The authors processed their data as follows. Each sample was normalized by randomly selecting 1 million high-quality reads, each carrying a distinct molecular identifier. Instead of being binned into consensus sequences, reads with shared molecular identifiers were discarded. MiTCR, with a Q25 quality threshold and the strictest error-elimination algorithm, was used for CDR3 identification, clonotype clustering and error correction. A nonparametric unseen species model with Euler transformation was used to estimate lower-bound total TCR beta diversity. The public reads were reanalyzed by TCRdb: fastp trimming at Q25, MiXCR alignment, in-frame beta chains only. Each record represents a unique CDR3 protein, reported with the most common genes and DNA among its rows. These V and J calls rely on TCRdb rather than the paper's analysis. The sample table contains fewer than 2 million distinct CDR3 sequences; only one count was recorded for about two fifths of them. The ten largest account for 20% to 25% of the sample.

Reading from cysteine to phenylalanine, the CDR3 counts 16 amino acids. The retained sequence is limited to the CDR3, 48 bases, with the frame set at the first base. As encoded in the germline V gene, CDR1 is LGHNA while CDR2 is YNFKEQ. The germline V and J ends show losses of 4 bases and 1 base respectively, and no gene match explains 8 bases of the junction. The receptor comes from a human donor in good health. The sequence is built from TRBV4-2 and TRBJ1-1; 8 bases in the junction line up with TRBD1. Sequencing was carried out using blood. The sequence in DNA is TGTGCCAGCAGCCTCGGGGGAGACAGGGGGAACACTGAAGCTTTCTTT. This encodes CASSLGGDRGNTEAFF.